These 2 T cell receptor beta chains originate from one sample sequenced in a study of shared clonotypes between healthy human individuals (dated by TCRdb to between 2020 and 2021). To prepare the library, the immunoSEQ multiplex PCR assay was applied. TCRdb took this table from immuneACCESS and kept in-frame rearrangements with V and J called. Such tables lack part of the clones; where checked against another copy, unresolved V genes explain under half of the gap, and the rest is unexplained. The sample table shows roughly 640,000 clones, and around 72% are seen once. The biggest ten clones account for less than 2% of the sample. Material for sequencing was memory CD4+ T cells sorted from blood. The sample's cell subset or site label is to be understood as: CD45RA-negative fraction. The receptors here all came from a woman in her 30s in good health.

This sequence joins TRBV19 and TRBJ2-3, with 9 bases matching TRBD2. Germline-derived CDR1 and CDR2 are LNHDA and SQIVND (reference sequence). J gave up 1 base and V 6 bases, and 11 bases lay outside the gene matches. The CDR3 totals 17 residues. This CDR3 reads CASRRGELAGGTDTQYF. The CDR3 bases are TGTGCCAGTAGGAGGGGCGAACTAGCGGGTGGCACAGATACGCAGTATTTT.

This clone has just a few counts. CDR3 coding DNA: TGTGCCAGCAGCTTTGGACAGGGAAGAAGGAATGAGCAGTTCTTC. Protein product: CASSFGQGRRNEQFF. The genes are TRBV11-2 and TRBJ2-1; 8 nucleotides line up with TRBD1. This CDR3 comprises 15 residues. The V and J ends lost 3 bases and 7 bases, in that order; junction bases with no gene match: 8. In germline, CDR1 is SGHAT, CDR2 FQNNGV.